The text below deals with one T cell receptor (beta chain). This record belongs to a study of blood T cell repertoires in COVID-19. Study-level background: The United States, Italy and Spain were the sources of the acute and convalescent COVID-19 samples. Sources were T cells, B-cell-depleted T cells, or PBMCs; the material itself was cDNA or gDNA.

The J segment lost 6 bases and the V segment lost 3 bases, leaving 6 bases of the junction unmatched. CDR1 KGHSH and CDR2 LQKENI come from the germline V gene. The CDR3 consists of 16 residues. In the original processing: Reference gene primer amplification in the assay estimated nucleated cell counts. Data came from immunoSEQ multiplex PCR; TCRdb stores just in-frame clones and leaves some out. That table gives V, J and clone size, and the DNA gave D and trimming. This sample has about 200,000 clones; more than 75% occur once, and the top ten carry 5% to 6.5%. The chain recombines TRBV18 with TRBJ1-5; 12 nucleotides align to TRBD1. The sequenced sample consisted of peripheral blood. This clonotype originated in a man aged 40-55 years with active or convalescent COVID-19. CDR3 residues: CASSPAGQGAGQPQHF. In DNA form, the CDR3 reads TGTGCCAGCTCACCGGCGGGACAGGGGGCTGGTCAGCCCCAGCATTTT. Full variable domain (missing parts from reference TRBV18 and TRBJ1-5): NAGVMQNPRHLVRRRGQEARLRCSPMKGHSHVYWYRQLPEEGLKFMVYLQKENIIDESGMPKERFSAEFPKEGPSILRIQQVVRGDSAAYFCASSPAGQGAGQPQHFGDGTRLSIL.